This entry describes one TCR beta chain. CDR3 size: 8 residues. V gave up 8 bases and J gave up 13 bases, with 6 bases separating them. This sample stems from a study of CD8 T cells in Susac syndrome. Reverse transcription of roughly 0.5 to 1 ug RNA used random hexamers. Using its own MiXCR run on the immunoSEQ multiplex PCR reads, TCRdb lists one record per CDR3 protein. The data hold about 140,000 distinct CDR3 sequences, with approximately 95% observed a single time. The clonotype was recovered from a human donor with multiple sclerosis. The sequenced material came from CD4+ T cells from PBMCs. The chain has TRBV23-1 and TRBJ2-1; D gene unclear. TRBV23-1 falls under the ORF class, with uncertain function. The CDR3 sequence: CASLCQFF. CDR3 nucleotide sequence: TGCGCCAGCCTTTGCCAGTTCTTC.